One TCR beta chain is described in this entry. The assay was immunoSEQ multiplex PCR, and TCRdb's table has in-frame clones only and misses some. The sample records roughly 480,000 clones, 79% being singletons. This sample stems from a study of shared clonotypes between healthy human individuals. The germline V gene encodes CDR1 SGHDT and CDR2 YYEEEE. CDR3 size: 13 residues. Trimming removed 1 base at V and 8 bases at J, with 9 bases between. The chain is built from TRBV5-6 and TRBJ1-4; tentative D call: TRBD1 (5 bases). The sample comprised PBMCs. The receptor's source is a woman aged 40 to 50 in good health. Some clones in this sample may be carry-over from other donors' samples. CDR3 loop: CASSLYGGEKLFF. Here the CDR3 DNA reads TGTGCCAGCAGCTTGTACGGGGGGGAAAAACTGTTTTTT.